The 26 T cell receptor beta chains in this list originate from one sample, sequenced in a study of T cell changes during pregnancy in multiple sclerosis. The assay was immunoSEQ multiplex PCR, and TCRdb's table has in-frame clones only and misses some. The table includes some 64,000 clones, about 90% detected once. Material: peripheral blood, obtained in the first trimester of pregnancy. Receptor source: a female donor with multiple sclerosis, enrolled in a pregnancy study.

The rearrangement links TRBV5-6 to TRBJ1-3; tentatively, D is TRBD1 (5 bases). The CDR3 is 17 amino acids. V lost 0 bases and J lost 0, with 13 bases in between. The germline CDR1 and CDR2 sequences are SGHDT and YYEEEE. The CDR3 sequence: CASSLVGGDNSGNTIYF. The CDR3 nucleotides are TGTGCCAGCAGCTTGGTTGGGGGGGATAACTCTGGAAACACCATATATTTT.

The rearrangement uses TRBV7-9 and TRBJ2-1; 8 bases fit TRBD1. Germline CDR1 reads SEHNR; CDR2 reads FQNEAQ (reference sequence). The CDR3 covers 15 residues. Trimming at V came to 5 bases and at J to 5 bases, leaving 8 bases not matched to a gene. This CDR3 is CASSQDREVDNEQFF. Written as DNA, the CDR3 is TGTGCCAGCAGCCAGGACAGGGAGGTCGACAATGAGCAGTTCTTC.

The gene calls are TRBV2 and TRBJ2-7; no firm D call. CDR1 is SNHLY, CDR2 FYNNEI, per germline. CDR3 size: 12 residues. V shed 6 bases and J shed 5 bases, with 11 bases lying between them. The CDR3 DNA follows: TGTGCCAGCAGCCTGCTTGGCAACGAGCAGTACTTC. Translated: CASSLLGNEQYF.

This chain links TRBV28 with TRBJ2-7, with 7 positions matching TRBD1. Germline V gene lookup returns CDR1 MDHEN and CDR2 SYDVKM. The CDR3 covers 13 residues. V lost 5 bases and J lost 3; bases outside the gene matches: 4. The CDR3 bases are TGTGCCAGCAGTGAGACAGGGAACTACGAGCAGTACTTC. Protein product: CASSETGNYEQYF.

This clone was seen just once. The rearrangement uses TRBV14 and TRBJ2-7, with 11 nucleotides matching TRBD2. The CDR3 length is 15 residues. Germline loops: CDR1 SGHDN, CDR2 FVKESK. Trimming at V came to 4 bases and at J to 4 bases, leaving 6 bases not matched to a gene. The CDR3 is CASSLGTSGIYEQYF. CDR3 coding DNA: TGTGCCAGCAGCCTTGGGACTAGCGGTATATACGAGCAGTACTTC.

The V gene is TRBV5-4, the J gene TRBJ2-6; 7 nucleotides match TRBD2. V dropped 2 bases and J dropped 2; count of bases not matched to a gene: 4. The CDR3 length is 16 residues. Germline V gene data show CDR1 as SGHNT and CDR2 as YYREEE (reference sequence). CDR3 loop: CASSFGGVPGANVLTF. The CDR3 nucleotides read TGTGCCAGCAGCTTTGGGGGGGTCCCTGGGGCCAACGTCCTGACTTTC.

The V gene is TRBV6-1, the J gene TRBJ2-1; D gene uncertain. CDR3 size: 15 residues. V gave up 1 base and J gave up 2 bases, with 9 bases separating them. Germline CDR1 is MNHNS and CDR2 is SASEGT. CDR3 nucleotides: TGTGCCAGCAGTGAAGGTCCAGTCCCCTACAATGAGCAGTTCTTC. It is translated as CASSEGPVPYNEQFF.

V and J are TRBV29-1 and TRBJ2-1, with D possibly TRBD2 on 5 matching bases. V was shortened by 4 bases and J by 7 bases, with 14 bases between the two germline ends. This CDR3 has 13 amino acids. CDR1 is SQVTM, CDR2 ANQGSEA, per germline. CDR3 DNA: TGCAGCGTTGTAGTAGCGACCAGGAATGAGCAGTTCTTC. It specifies CSVVVATRNEQFF.

This rearrangement joins TRBV4-3 to TRBJ1-1; D gene unclear. Trimming took off 2 bases at V and 1 base at J, with 11 bases between the two ends. This CDR3 comprises 15 residues. The germline gives CDR1 LGHNA, CDR2 YSLEER. The chain's CDR3 is CASSQTHSGNTEAFF. As DNA, the CDR3 is TGCGCCAGCAGCCAAACTCATTCCGGGAACACTGAAGCTTTCTTT.

In regard to this clone: The junction differs from germline at one of its ends, possibly a read error. V gene TRBV7-9 combines with J gene TRBJ2-7; TRBD2 matches 8 bases. The CDR3 covers 14 residues. Germline V gene sequence: CDR1 SEHNR, CDR2 FQNEAQ (reference sequence). The CDR3 loop is CASSLAGHSYEQYF. CDR3 in DNA: TGTGCCAGCAGCCTAGCGGGCCACTCCTACGAGCAGTACTTC.

V and J are TRBV10-3 and TRBJ2-2, with D possibly being TRBD2 (5 bases). The CDR3 runs to 13 residues. Germline-derived CDR1 and CDR2 are ENHRY and SYGVKD. Trimming left V 3 bases short and J 7 bases short, with 9 bases between. The CDR3 loop reads CAISERAGGELFF. As DNA, the CDR3 is TGTGCCATCAGTGAACGGGCGGGCGGGGAGCTGTTTTTT.

The table lists this clone with a count of one. The V call is TRBV6-1, the J call TRBJ2-3, with a tentative D call TRBD2 (6 bases). Germline V gene data show CDR1 as MNHNS and CDR2 as SASEGT. The CDR3 runs to 16 residues. Trimming stripped 3 bases from V and 0 bases from J, with 13 bases between. Here the CDR3 reads CASSENAAGSTDTQYF. In DNA form, the CDR3 reads TGTGCCAGCAGTGAGAACGCGGCGGGGAGCACAGATACGCAGTATTTT.

This rearrangement joins TRBV30 to TRBJ1-3; 9 bases fit TRBD1. CDR3 size: 16 residues. The ends lost 2 bases at V and 0 bases at J; junction bases unmatched: 5. In germline, CDR1 is GTSNPN, CDR2 SVGIG (reference sequence). The CDR3: CAWSYGTGSSGNTIYF. DNA of the CDR3: TGTGCCTGGAGTTACGGGACAGGGAGCTCTGGAAACACCATATATTTT.

The chain has TRBV2 and TRBJ2-7; 8 nucleotides line up with TRBD2. The CDR3 is 15 amino acids. Losses at the gene ends were 5 bases for V and 7 bases for J; bases not matched to a gene: 13. Germline values: CDR1 SNHLY, CDR2 FYNNEI. This CDR3 reads CASSRAGEQWWEQYF. The CDR3, as DNA: TGTGCCAGCAGTAGAGCGGGAGAGCAATGGTGGGAGCAGTACTTC. Filled out from reference TRBV2 and TRBJ2-7, the complete variable domain reads EPEVTQTPSHQVTQMGQEVILRCVPISNHLYFYWYRQILGQKVEFLVSFYNNEISEKSEIFDDQFSVERPDGSNFTLKIRSTKLEDSAMYFCASSRAGEQWWEQYFGPGTRLTVT.

CDR3 protein: CASIDSRSPLHF. CDR3 bases: TGTGCCAGCATCGACAGCCGTTCACCCCTCCACTTT. This chain connects TRBV6-1 to TRBJ1-6, with a tentative D call TRBD1 (5 bases). The CDR3 consists of 12 residues. The V gene lost 7 bases and the J gene lost 9 bases, with 10 bases spanning the gap. Per germline, CDR1 MNHNS and CDR2 SASEGT.

V gene TRBV29-1 combines with J gene TRBJ1-2; TRBD1 agrees at 7 bases. CDR3 size: 13 residues. Germline-derived CDR1 and CDR2 are SQVTM and ANQGSEA. After removal of 4 bases from V and 2 bases from J, the junction contained 4 bases not matched to a gene. The CDR3: CSVGQTGNYGYTF. The CDR3 nucleotides read TGCAGCGTTGGCCAGACAGGGAACTATGGCTACACCTTC.

This chain links TRBV11-3 with TRBJ2-1, with D maybe TRBD2 (5 bases). This CDR3 has 13 amino acids. Trimming stripped 1 base from V and 7 bases from J, with 8 bases between. The germline gives CDR1 SGHNT, CDR2 YENEEA. The CDR3 DNA is TGTGCCAGCAGCTTAGGATGGAGGAATGAGCAGTTCTTC. It is translated as CASSLGWRNEQFF.

As concerns this clone: The junction departs from the called germline gene at one end, perhaps through a read error. The rearrangement uses TRBV11-2 and TRBJ2-1; the match to TRBD2 covers 10 bases. This CDR3 is built from 12 residues. Germline V lookup: CDR1 SGHAT, CDR2 FQNNGV. As DNA, the CDR3 is TGTGCCAGCAGCTTAGTACTAGCGGGATTGATCTTC. Its translation is CASSLVLAGLIF.

This clone is a singleton in its sample. J is TRBJ2-5 and V is TRBV10-3; TRBD2 matches at 9 bases. The V and J ends lost 8 bases and 2 bases, in that order; junction bases with no gene match: 6. The germline gives CDR1 ENHRY, CDR2 SYGVKD. This CDR3 is built from 14 residues. CDR3 sequence: CAIALAGRQETQYF. CDR3 coding DNA: TGTGCCATCGCTCTAGCGGGACGACAAGAGACCCAGTACTTC.

The gene calls are TRBV6-5 and TRBJ2-7, with TRBD2 matching over 8 bases. This CDR3 has 15 residues. The ends lost 6 bases at V and 3 bases at J; junction bases unmatched: 10. Germline lookup yields CDR1 MNHEY and CDR2 SVGAGI. CDR3 DNA: TGTGCCAGCAGAGAGGAAGCGGGAGCGGGCTACGAGCAGTACTTC. It is translated as CASREEAGAGYEQYF.

The V and J genes are TRBV11-2 and TRBJ2-2; a weak D match, TRBD2 (5 bases). Germline-derived CDR1 and CDR2 are SGHAT and FQNNGV. The CDR3 is 15 residues long. The V and J ends lost 0 bases and 7 bases respectively, with 12 bases between them. In DNA, the CDR3 is TGTGCCAGCAGCTTAGATTTGAGGGCCTACGGGGAGCTGTTTTTT. This codes for CASSLDLRAYGELFF.

This clone was detected once. CDR3 sequence (DNA): TGTGCCAGCAGCGTAGGCCAGGGGACAGATACGCAGTATTTT. As protein: CASSVGQGTDTQYF. This chain connects TRBV9 to TRBJ2-3; TRBD1 is a possible D gene (6 bases). V was pared by 0 bases and J by 3 bases, with 8 bases between. Germline CDR1 reads SGDLS; CDR2 reads YYNGEE. The CDR3 covers 14 residues.

The V and J genes are TRBV11-3 and TRBJ2-7, with 8 bases that match TRBD1. The CDR3 spans 16 residues. Unmatched junction bases numbered 15, after V lost 5 bases and J lost 6 bases. Germline CDR1 reads SGHNT; CDR2 reads YENEEA. CDR3 sequence reads: CASSQGGAGGLSEQYF. The DNA of the CDR3 is TGTGCCAGCAGCCAGGGCGGGGCAGGGGGCTTAAGCGAGCAGTACTTC.

The chain combines TRBV15 with TRBJ2-7; D call uncertain. Trimming cost V 0 bases and J 0 bases, with 9 bases left between them. The germline gives CDR1 LNHNV, CDR2 YYDKDF (reference sequence). The CDR3 extends over 15 amino acids. The CDR3 region is CATSRDLYSSYEQYF. For the CDR3, the DNA is TGTGCCACCAGCAGAGATTTGTACAGCTCCTACGAGCAGTACTTC.

The V call is TRBV4-2, the J call TRBJ2-5, with D perhaps TRBD2 (6 bases). Germline CDR1 reads LGHNA; CDR2 reads YNFKEQ. This CDR3 spans 16 amino acids. The V gene lost 0 bases and the J gene lost 4 bases, with 15 bases spanning the gap. The DNA of the CDR3 is TGTGCCAGCAGCCAAGAAGGAACGGGAGCGGCAGAGACCCAGTACTTC. It is translated as CASSQEGTGAAETQYF.

This rearrangement joins TRBV7-9 to TRBJ2-2; TRBD1 matches 9 bases. Germline V gene data show CDR1 as SEHNR and CDR2 as FQNEAQ (reference sequence). CDR3 length: 17 amino acids. J lost 6 bases, V lost 2 bases, and 10 bases had no gene match. The CDR3 here is CASSLIGGTGLSGELFF. The CDR3 DNA follows: TGTGCCAGCAGCTTAATTGGTGGGACAGGGCTTTCCGGGGAGCTGTTTTTT.